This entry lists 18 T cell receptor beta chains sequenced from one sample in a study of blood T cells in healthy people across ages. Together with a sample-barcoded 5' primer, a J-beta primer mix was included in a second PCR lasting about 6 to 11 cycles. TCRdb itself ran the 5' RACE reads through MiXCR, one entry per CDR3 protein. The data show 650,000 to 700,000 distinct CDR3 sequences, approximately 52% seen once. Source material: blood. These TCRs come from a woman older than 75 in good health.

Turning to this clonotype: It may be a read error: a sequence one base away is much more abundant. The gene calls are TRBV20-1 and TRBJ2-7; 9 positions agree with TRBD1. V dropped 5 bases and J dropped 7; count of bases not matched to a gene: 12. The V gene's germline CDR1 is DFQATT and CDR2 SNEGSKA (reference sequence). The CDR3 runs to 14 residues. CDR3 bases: TGCAGTGCTCTTCCCGGGACAGGGAGGGGTGAGCAGTACTTC. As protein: CSALPGTGRGEQYF.

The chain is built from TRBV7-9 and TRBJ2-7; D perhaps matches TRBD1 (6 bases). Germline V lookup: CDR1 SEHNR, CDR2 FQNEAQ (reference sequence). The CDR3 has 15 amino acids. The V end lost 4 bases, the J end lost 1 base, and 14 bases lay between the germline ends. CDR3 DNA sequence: TGTGCCAGCAGCTCCACGGCGGACAGTTCCTACGAGCAGTACTTC. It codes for CASSSTADSSYEQYF. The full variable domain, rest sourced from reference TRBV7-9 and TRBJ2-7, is DTGVSQNPRHKITKRGQNVTFRCDPISEHNRLYWYRQTLGQGPEFLTYFQNEAQLEKSRLLSDRFSAERPKGSFSTLEIQRTEQGDSAMYLCASSSTADSSYEQYFGPGTRLTVT.

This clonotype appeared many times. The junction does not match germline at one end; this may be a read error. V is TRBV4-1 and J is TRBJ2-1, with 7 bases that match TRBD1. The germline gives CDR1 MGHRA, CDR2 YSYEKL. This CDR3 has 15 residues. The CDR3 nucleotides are TGTGCCAGCAGCCAAGCAGGGGGCTCCTACAATGAGCAGTTCTTC. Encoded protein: CASSQAGGSYNEQFF.

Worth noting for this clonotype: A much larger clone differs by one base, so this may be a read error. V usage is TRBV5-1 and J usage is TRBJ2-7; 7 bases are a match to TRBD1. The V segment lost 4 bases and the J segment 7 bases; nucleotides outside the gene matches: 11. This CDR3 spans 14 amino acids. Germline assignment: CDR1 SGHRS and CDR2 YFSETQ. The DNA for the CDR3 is TGCGCCAGCAGCCGAGAGGGGGCGAAGAATGAGCAGTACTTC. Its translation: CASSREGAKNEQYF. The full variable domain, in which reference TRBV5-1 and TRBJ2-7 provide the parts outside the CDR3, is KAGVTQTPRYLIKTRGQQVTLSCSPISGHRSVSWYQQTPGQGLQFLFEYFSETQRNKGNFPGRFSGRQFSNSRSEMNVSTLELGDSALYLCASSREGAKNEQYFGPGTRLTVT.

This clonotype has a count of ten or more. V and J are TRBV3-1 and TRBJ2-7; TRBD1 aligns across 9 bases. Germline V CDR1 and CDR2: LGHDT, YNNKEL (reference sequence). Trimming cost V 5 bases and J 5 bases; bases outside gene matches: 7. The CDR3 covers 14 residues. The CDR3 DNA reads TGTGCCAGCAGCAACCGGGACAGGGTGAACGAGCAGTACTTC. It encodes CASSNRDRVNEQYF.

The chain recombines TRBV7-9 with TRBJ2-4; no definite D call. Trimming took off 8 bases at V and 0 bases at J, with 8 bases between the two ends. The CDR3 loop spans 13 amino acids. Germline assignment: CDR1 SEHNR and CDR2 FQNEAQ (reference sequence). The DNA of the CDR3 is TGTGCCAGCCAAAAATCAGCCAAAAACATTCAGTACTTC. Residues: CASQKSAKNIQYF.

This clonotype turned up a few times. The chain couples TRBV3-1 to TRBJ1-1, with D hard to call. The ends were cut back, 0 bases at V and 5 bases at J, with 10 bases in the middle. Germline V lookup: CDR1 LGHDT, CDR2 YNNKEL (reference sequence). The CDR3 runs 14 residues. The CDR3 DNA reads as TGTGCCAGCAGCCAAGATGTAAGCGGGACTGAAGCTTTCTTT. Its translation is CASSQDVSGTEAFF.

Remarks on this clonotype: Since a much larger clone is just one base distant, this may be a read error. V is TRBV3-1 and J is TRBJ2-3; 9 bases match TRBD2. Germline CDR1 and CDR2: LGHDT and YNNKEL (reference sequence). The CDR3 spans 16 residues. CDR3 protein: CASSPNSGGITDMQYF. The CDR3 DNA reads TGTGCCAGCAGCCCCAACAGCGGGGGGATCACAGATATGCAGTATTTT.

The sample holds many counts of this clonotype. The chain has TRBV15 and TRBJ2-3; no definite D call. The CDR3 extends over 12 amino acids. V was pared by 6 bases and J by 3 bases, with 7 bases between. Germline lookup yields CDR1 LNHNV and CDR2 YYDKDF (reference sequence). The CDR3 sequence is CATSLRTDTQYF. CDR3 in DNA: TGTGCCACCAGTCTGAGGACAGATACGCAGTATTTT.

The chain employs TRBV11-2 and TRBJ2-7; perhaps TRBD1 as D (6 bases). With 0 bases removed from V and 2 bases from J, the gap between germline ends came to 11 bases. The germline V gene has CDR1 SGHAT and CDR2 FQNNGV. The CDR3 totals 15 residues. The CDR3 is CASSLEVGGAYEQYF. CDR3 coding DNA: TGTGCCAGCAGCTTAGAGGTTGGGGGCGCCTACGAGCAGTACTTC.

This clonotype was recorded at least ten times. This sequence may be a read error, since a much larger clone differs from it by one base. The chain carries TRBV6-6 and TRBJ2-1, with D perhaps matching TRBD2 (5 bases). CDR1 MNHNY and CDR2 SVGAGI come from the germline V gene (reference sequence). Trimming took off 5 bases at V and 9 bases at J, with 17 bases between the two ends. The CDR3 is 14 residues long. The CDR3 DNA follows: TGTGCCAGCAGTGATTACGGGGTGTCCGTTGAGCAGTTCTTC. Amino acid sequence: CASSDYGVSVEQFF.

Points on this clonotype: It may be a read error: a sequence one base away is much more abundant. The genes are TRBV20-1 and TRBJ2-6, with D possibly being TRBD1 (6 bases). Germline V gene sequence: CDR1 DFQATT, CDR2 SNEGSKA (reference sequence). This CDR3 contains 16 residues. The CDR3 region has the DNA TGCAGTGCTACCACAGGGAATCCCTCTGGGGCCAACGTCCTGATTTTC. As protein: CSATTGNPSGANVLIF.

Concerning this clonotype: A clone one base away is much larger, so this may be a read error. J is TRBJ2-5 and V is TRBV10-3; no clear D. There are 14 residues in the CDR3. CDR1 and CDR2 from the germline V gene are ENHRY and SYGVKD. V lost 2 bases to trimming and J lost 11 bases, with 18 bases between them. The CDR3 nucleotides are TGTGCCATCAGTGAGGATCCCTTATCCGCGGAGCAGTACTTC. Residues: CAISEDPLSAEQYF.

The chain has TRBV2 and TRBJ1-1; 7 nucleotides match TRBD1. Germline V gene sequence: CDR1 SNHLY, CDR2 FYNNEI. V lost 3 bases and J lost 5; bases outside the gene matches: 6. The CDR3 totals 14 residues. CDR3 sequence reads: CASSDEGAITEAFF. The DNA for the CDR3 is TGTGCCAGCAGTGATGAGGGGGCGATTACTGAAGCTTTCTTT.

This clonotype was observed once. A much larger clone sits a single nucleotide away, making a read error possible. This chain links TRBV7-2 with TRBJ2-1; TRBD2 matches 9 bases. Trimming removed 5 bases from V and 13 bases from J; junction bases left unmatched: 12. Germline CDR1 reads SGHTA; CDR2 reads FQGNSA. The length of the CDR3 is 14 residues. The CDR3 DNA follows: TGTGCCAGCAGCCCACACGGGGCGGGGGGGACCCAGTTCTTC. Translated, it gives CASSPHGAGGTQFF.

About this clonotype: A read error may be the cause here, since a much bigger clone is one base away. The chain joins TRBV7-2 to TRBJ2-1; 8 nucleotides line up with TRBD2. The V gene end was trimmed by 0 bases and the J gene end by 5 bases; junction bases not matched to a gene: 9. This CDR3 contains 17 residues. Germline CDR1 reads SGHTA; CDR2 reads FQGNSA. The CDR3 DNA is TGTGCCAGCAGCTTAGCGGCAACTAGCGGTTCCCACAATGAGCAGTTCTTC. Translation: CASSLAATSGSHNEQFF.

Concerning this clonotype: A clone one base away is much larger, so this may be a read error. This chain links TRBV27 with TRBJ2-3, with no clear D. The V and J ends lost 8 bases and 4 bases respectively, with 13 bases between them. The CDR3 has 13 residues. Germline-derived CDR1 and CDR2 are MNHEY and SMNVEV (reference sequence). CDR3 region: CASGFWTADTQYF. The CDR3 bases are TGTGCCAGCGGGTTTTGGACCGCAGATACGCAGTATTTT.

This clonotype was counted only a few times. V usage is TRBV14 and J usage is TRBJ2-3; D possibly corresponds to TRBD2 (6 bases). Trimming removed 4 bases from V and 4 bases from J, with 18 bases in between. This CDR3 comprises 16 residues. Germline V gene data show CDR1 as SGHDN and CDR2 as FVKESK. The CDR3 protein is CASSRRGSLSPDTQYF. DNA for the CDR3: TGTGCCAGCAGCCGGCGGGGAAGTTTATCTCCAGATACGCAGTATTTT.